The 8 T cell receptor beta chains given below trace back to one sample, sequenced in a study of T cells in Graves' hyperthyroidism and ophthalmopathy. TCR beta CDR3 region amplification was performed from RNA transcripts. TCR CDR3 regions were first amplified by RT-PCR with HTBI primers. MiXCR, applied by TCRdb to the multiplex PCR reads, yields one record per CDR3 protein. The sample has under 350,000 distinct CDR3 sequences, around a sixth seen once; the top ten hold approximately 49%. Sequencing input: blood. The receptor set was obtained from a woman aged 45-60 years with Graves' hyperthyroidism.

There are a few counts of this clonotype. The rearrangement links TRBV7-9 to TRBJ2-2; D may be TRBD2 (6 bases). Per germline, CDR1 SEHNR and CDR2 FQNEAQ (reference sequence). Trimming cost V 2 bases and J 0 bases, with 10 bases left between them. CDR3 length equals 16 residues. The CDR3 here is CASSLMDYSNTGELFF. DNA for the CDR3: TGTGCCAGCAGCTTAATGGACTATTCGAACACCGGGGAGCTGTTTTTT.

This clonotype has more than one count but fewer than ten. This chain joins TRBV14 and TRBJ2-1; no definite D call. The CDR3 loop spans 13 amino acids. CDR1 and CDR2 (germline): SGHDN, FVKESK. The V gene lost 4 bases and the J gene lost 5 bases, with 9 bases spanning the gap. The CDR3 region is CASSPIRNNEQFF. DNA for the CDR3: TGTGCCAGCAGCCCAATTCGGAACAATGAGCAGTTCTTC.

In this sample, this clonotype turned up many times. This chain uses TRBV7-9 with TRBJ2-7, with D perhaps matching TRBD1 or TRBD2 (5 bases each). The V end lost 5 bases, the J end lost 3 bases, and 11 bases lay between the germline ends. This CDR3 is built from 13 residues. CDR1 and CDR2 from the germline V gene are SEHNR and FQNEAQ (reference sequence). CDR3 sequence reads: CASSPGTDYEQYF. The CDR3, as DNA: TGTGCCAGCAGCCCCGGGACGGACTACGAGCAGTACTTC.

The table lists this clonotype with many counts. CDR3 protein: CASSLDGQGWYNEQFF. CDR3 nucleotide sequence: TGTGCCAGCAGCTTAGACGGACAGGGGTGGTACAATGAGCAGTTCTTC. This chain joins TRBV11-2 and TRBJ2-1; 9 nucleotides line up with TRBD1. This CDR3 spans 16 amino acids. Unmatched junction bases numbered 4, after V lost 0 bases and J lost 4 bases. Germline values: CDR1 SGHAT, CDR2 FQNNGV. The whole variable domain, remainder taken from reference TRBV11-2 and TRBJ2-1, is EAGVAQSPRYKIIEKRQSVAFWCNPISGHATLYWYQQILGQGPKLLIQFQNNGVVDDSQLPKDRFSAERLKGVDSTLKIQPAKLEDSAVYLCASSLDGQGWYNEQFFGPGTRLTVL.

The chain links TRBV9 to TRBJ2-1; TRBD2 matches 9 bases. Germline values: CDR1 SGDLS, CDR2 YYNGEE. V lost 0 bases and J lost 7; bases outside the gene matches: 8. This CDR3 has 16 residues. In DNA, the CDR3 is TGTGCCAGCAGCGTAGCTGGTTGGCGGGAGGGGAATGAGCAGTTCTTC. This translates into CASSVAGWREGNEQFF. Looking up the rest from reference TRBV9 and TRBJ2-1 gives the full variable domain: DSGVTQTPKHLITATGQRVTLRCSPRSGDLSVYWYQQSLDQGLQFLIQYYNGEERAKGNILERFSAQQFPDLHSELNLSSLELGDSALYFCASSVAGWREGNEQFFGPGTRLTVL.

This clonotype was detected ten times or more. The CDR3 region is CASSESGGVYNEQFF. Here the CDR3 DNA reads TGCGCCAGCAGCGAGAGCGGGGGGGTTTACAATGAGCAGTTCTTC. The rearrangement uses TRBV4-1 and TRBJ2-1; 10 bases align to TRBD2. Germline V CDR1 and CDR2: MGHRA, YSYEKL. With V trimmed by 5 bases and J by 4 bases, 5 bases remained unmatched. The CDR3 runs 15 residues.

This clonotype came up many times. The CDR3 DNA is TGTGCCAGCAGTCCGGCTAGCGGGAGAGGGGGCAACACAGATACGCAGTATTTT. Translating gives CASSPASGRGGNTDTQYF. The rearrangement uses TRBV28 and TRBJ2-3; 10 bases align to TRBD2. Germline V gene lookup returns CDR1 MDHEN and CDR2 SYDVKM. The CDR3 extends over 18 amino acids. V trimming: 5 bases; J trimming: 2 bases; junction bases outside the gene matches: 13.

This clonotype was detected many times. V is TRBV12-3 or TRBV12-4 and J is TRBJ1-1; no clear D gene. Trimming shortened V by 7 bases and J by 0 bases, and 12 bases separated the two germline ends. The CDR3 covers 14 residues. The CDR3 reads CASKPTDVNTEAFF. As DNA, the CDR3 is TGTGCCAGCAAACCCACGGACGTGAACACTGAAGCTTTCTTT.